This TCR beta chain is from a study of identical twins' blood T cells. MiXCR was run by TCRdb on the 5' RACE reads, yielding one entry per CDR3 protein. The table records around 380,000 distinct CDR3 sequences, over 25% of them present only once. CDR1 and CDR2 from the germline V gene are SGDLS and YYNGEE. Trimming pared 0 bases from V and 6 bases from J, leaving 13 bases between. CDR3 length: 15 amino acids. The sample consisted of PBMCs. The chain is built from TRBV9 and TRBJ2-1; tentatively, D is TRBD1 or TRBD2 (5 bases each). The clonotype originates from a woman aged 18 to 55 in good health. CDR3 coding DNA: TGTGCCAGCAGCGTAGAAGGGACCCAGGGCAATGAGCAGTTCTTC. This encodes CASSVEGTQGNEQFF. Based on the CDR3 plus reference TRBV9 and TRBJ2-1, the full variable domain is DSGVTQTPKHLITATGQRVTLRCSPRSGDLSVYWYQQSLDQGLQFLIQYYNGEERAKGNILERFSAQQFPDLHSELNLSSLELGDSALYFCASSVEGTQGNEQFFGPGTRLTVL.